Listed below are T cell receptor beta chains from one sample, sequenced in a study of monozygotic twins with inflammatory bowel disease. Each CDR3 protein gets one entry in TCRdb, which reprocessed the 5' RACE reads and gives no DNA. The sample features approximately 400,000 distinct CDR3 sequences, with 2% to 3% in its top ten. The material sequenced was blood. The receptors originated from a human donor with ulcerative colitis or Crohn's disease, or a healthy co-twin of an affected twin (not recorded which). The CDR3 runs from the conserved cysteine through the conserved F or W. Some rows mark clone size as missing; the rest say once, few, many or name a class of expanded clone.

TRBJ2-2 | NA | TRBV4-1 | CASSQLASGMELFF
TRBJ2-5 | NA | TRBV20-1 | CSAGGTGETQYF
TRBJ1-4 | NA | TRBV5-1 | CASSLYRGENEKLFF
TRBJ2-7 | NA | TRBV29-1 | CSVRDRTYEQYF
TRBJ2-7 | NA | TRBV20-1 | CSARDPAGGLYEQYF
TRBJ2-7 | NA | TRBV9 | CASSVFPTYEQYF
TRBJ2-3 | NA | TRBV4-2 | CASSQDQRGLTDTQYF
TRBJ2-5 | NA | TRBV20-1 | CSGGGPLGAQYF
TRBJ2-3 | NA | TRBV27 | CASSRAGGPTDTQYF
TRBJ1-6 | NA | TRBV7-2 | CASSFAVEYAIHF
TRBJ2-1 | NA | TRBV20-1 | CSATTSGASREQFF
TRBJ1-2 | NA | TRBV20-1 | CSAPLGGGYTF
TRBJ1-1 | NA | TRBV9 | CASSVTTEAFF
TRBJ2-3 | NA | TRBV18 | CASSRGPDTQYF
TRBJ1-1 | NA | TRBV30 | CAWSVPSVGTEAFF
TRBJ2-2 | NA | TRBV18 | CASSPGRSAGGLFF
TRBJ2-6 | NA | TRBV20-1 | CSAISSGANVLTF
TRBJ2-7 | NA | TRBV28 | CASTDPQRYEQYF
TRBJ1-2 | NA | TRBV6-2/TRBV6-3 | CASSYPELRSYGYTF
TRBJ2-7 | NA | TRBV5-5 | CASSPTGLLSSYEQYF
TRBJ2-1 | NA | TRBV20-1 | CSALQLAGSVNEQFF
TRBJ2-5 | medium-sized | TRBV7-2 | CASSLDLIGTQYF
TRBJ1-1 | NA | TRBV28 | CASSLWRGLRITEAFF
TRBJ2-1 | NA | TRBV20-1 | CSASRGNSYNEQFF
TRBJ1-6 | NA | TRBV20-1 | CSASHRRRRDSPLHF
TRBJ1-1 | NA | TRBV11-2 | CASSHGLNTEAFF
TRBJ2-5 | NA | TRBV15 | CATSRDAGQISLLGETQYF
TRBJ2-7 | NA | TRBV20-1 | CSANGGQISYEQYF
TRBJ1-5 | NA | TRBV4-2 | CASSQKTGTRNQPQHF
TRBJ2-2 | NA | TRBV11-2 | CASSLAPRGSHTGELFF
TRBJ1-4 | NA | TRBV5-1 | CASSPTRGLTGNEKLFF
TRBJ2-7 | NA | TRBV13 | CASSPRLSYEQYF
TRBJ2-1 | NA | TRBV19 | CASNPGRGEQFF
TRBJ2-2 | NA | TRBV12-3/TRBV12-4 | CASRALNTGELFF
TRBJ2-3 | NA | TRBV5-1 | CASSGTSGRDTQYF
TRBJ2-1 | NA | TRBV7-2 | CASSLENLSYNEQFF
TRBJ1-2 | NA | TRBV12-3/TRBV12-4 | CASNPSLGGGYGYTF
TRBJ1-2 | NA | TRBV7-2 | CASSLSWTSDGYTF
TRBJ2-7 | NA | TRBV7-6 | CASSSPKGLAGVGEQYF
TRBJ2-3 | NA | TRBV7-9 | CASSFPTSGGDTQYF
TRBJ2-7 | NA | TRBV7-2 | CASSLGTQTYEQYF
TRBJ2-5 | NA | TRBV5-1 | CASSPLRTSGEETQYF
TRBJ2-2 | NA | TRBV7-9 | CASSLLQYTGELFF
TRBJ2-5 | NA | TRBV14 | CASSRGGVAETQYF
TRBJ1-5 | NA | TRBV18 | CASSRRDNNQPQHF
TRBJ2-1 | NA | TRBV6-1 | CASSERGGPPRNEQFF
TRBJ1-2 | NA | TRBV29-1 | CSAVNTGQGNYGYTF
TRBJ1-2 | NA | TRBV3-1 | CASSQVQAGGYTF
TRBJ1-4 | NA | TRBV10-3 | CATSTNEKLFF
TRBJ2-7 | NA | TRBV5-1 | CASAPSGRPRGHEQYF
TRBJ1-6 | NA | TRBV7-3 | CASSLSGGETSPLHF
TRBJ1-5 | NA | TRBV4-2 | CASSQTGHPQPGQPQHF
TRBJ2-7 | NA | TRBV7-9 | CAGSLSSDPYEQYF
TRBJ2-7 | NA | TRBV7-2 | CASTEWVGGGEPYEQYF
TRBJ2-7 | NA | TRBV3-1 | CASSFPAGGYDEQYF
TRBJ2-1 | NA | TRBV15 | CATSRDIGRLADNEQFF
TRBJ1-4 | NA | TRBV12-3/TRBV12-4 | CASSGWPPTNEKLFF
TRBJ2-1 | NA | TRBV5-6 | CASSTGTSIWGSYNEQFF
TRBJ2-1 | NA | TRBV7-2 | CASSLHRDREQFF